The T cell receptor beta chain described here comes from a study of identical twins. Study-level points and caveats: The analysis was cross-sectional rather than longitudinal within donors.

This CDR3 has 13 residues. The V gene lost 6 bases and the J gene lost 4 bases, with 10 bases spanning the gap. The table lists this clonotype with a few counts. Its antigen is undetermined. Each CDR3 protein gets one entry after TCRdb re-called the 5' RACE reads with MiXCR. Of around 280,000 distinct CDR3 sequences detected, about 8.1% appear once; the ten largest clones hold about 2.1%. These data are also associated with another study on yellow fever vaccine responses in identical twins.

This receptor was identified in a woman between 18 and 29 years old in good health. The material sequenced was memory (CD45RO+) T cells sorted from blood. J is TRBJ2-1 and V is TRBV12-3 or TRBV12-4, with no clear D. In nucleotides, the CDR3 is TGTGCCAGCAGCCCAACGACTTACAATGAGCAGTTCTTC. Amino acids: CASSPTTYNEQFF.